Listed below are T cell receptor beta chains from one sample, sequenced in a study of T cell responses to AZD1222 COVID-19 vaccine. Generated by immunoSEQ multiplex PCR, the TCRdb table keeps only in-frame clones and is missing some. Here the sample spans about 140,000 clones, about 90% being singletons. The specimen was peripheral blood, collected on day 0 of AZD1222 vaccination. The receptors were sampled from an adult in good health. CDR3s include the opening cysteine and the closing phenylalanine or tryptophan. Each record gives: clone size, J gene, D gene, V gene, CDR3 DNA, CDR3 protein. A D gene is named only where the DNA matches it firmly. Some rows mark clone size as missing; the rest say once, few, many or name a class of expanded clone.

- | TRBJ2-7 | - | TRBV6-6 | TGTGCCAGCCGGGACGTCTCCTACGAGCAGTACTTC | CASRDVSYEQYF
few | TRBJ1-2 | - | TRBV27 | TGTGCCTCCGGACAGCCCCATAAGGGTGGCTACACCTTC | CASGQPHKGGYTF
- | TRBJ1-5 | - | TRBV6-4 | TGTGCCAGCAGTGCTGGCCCGACCAATCAGCCCCAGCATTTT | CASSAGPTNQPQHF
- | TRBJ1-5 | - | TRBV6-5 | TGTGCCAGCAGTCCAAACAGTAGCAATCAGCCCCAGCATTTT | CASSPNSSNQPQHF
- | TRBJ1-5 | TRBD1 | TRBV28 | TGTGCCAGTAGTGACAGGGGAAATCAGCCCCAGCATTTT | CASSDRGNQPQHF
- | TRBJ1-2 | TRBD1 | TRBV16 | TGTGCCAGCAGCCTATACCAGGGGGAAGGCTACACCTTC | CASSLYQGEGYTF
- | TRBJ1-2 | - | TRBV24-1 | TGTGCCACCAGTGCGGGGATTAACTATGGCTACACCTTC | CATSAGINYGYTF
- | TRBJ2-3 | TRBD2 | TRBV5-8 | TGTGCCAGCAGCTCACACCGGGACTATAAGCCAGATACGCAGTATTTT | CASSSHRDYKPDTQYF
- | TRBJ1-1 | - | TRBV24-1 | TGTGCCACCGATCAGACGGGTATGAACACTGAAGCTTTCTTT | CATDQTGMNTEAFF
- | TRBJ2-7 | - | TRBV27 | TGTGCCAGCAGTTCTTTCACTGCCCCCGGCTACGAGCAGTACTTC | CASSSFTAPGYEQYF
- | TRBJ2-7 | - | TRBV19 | TGTGCCAGTAGTATCTTTCGGGGCTACGAGCAGTACTTC | CASSIFRGYEQYF